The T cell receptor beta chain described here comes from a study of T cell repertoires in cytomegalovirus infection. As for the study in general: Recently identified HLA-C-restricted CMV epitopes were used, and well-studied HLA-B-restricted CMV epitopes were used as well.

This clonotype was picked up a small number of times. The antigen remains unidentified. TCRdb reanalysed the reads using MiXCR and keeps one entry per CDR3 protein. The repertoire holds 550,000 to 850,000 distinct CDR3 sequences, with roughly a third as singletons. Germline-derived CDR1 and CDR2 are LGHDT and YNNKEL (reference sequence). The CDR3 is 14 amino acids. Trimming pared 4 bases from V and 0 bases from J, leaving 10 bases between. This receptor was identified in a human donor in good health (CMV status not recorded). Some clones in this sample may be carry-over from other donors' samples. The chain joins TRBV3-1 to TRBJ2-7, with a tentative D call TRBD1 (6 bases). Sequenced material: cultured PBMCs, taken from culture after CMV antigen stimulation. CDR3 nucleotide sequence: TGTGCCAGCAGCCGATCGGACAGCTCCTACGAGCAGTACTTC. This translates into CASSRSDSSYEQYF.